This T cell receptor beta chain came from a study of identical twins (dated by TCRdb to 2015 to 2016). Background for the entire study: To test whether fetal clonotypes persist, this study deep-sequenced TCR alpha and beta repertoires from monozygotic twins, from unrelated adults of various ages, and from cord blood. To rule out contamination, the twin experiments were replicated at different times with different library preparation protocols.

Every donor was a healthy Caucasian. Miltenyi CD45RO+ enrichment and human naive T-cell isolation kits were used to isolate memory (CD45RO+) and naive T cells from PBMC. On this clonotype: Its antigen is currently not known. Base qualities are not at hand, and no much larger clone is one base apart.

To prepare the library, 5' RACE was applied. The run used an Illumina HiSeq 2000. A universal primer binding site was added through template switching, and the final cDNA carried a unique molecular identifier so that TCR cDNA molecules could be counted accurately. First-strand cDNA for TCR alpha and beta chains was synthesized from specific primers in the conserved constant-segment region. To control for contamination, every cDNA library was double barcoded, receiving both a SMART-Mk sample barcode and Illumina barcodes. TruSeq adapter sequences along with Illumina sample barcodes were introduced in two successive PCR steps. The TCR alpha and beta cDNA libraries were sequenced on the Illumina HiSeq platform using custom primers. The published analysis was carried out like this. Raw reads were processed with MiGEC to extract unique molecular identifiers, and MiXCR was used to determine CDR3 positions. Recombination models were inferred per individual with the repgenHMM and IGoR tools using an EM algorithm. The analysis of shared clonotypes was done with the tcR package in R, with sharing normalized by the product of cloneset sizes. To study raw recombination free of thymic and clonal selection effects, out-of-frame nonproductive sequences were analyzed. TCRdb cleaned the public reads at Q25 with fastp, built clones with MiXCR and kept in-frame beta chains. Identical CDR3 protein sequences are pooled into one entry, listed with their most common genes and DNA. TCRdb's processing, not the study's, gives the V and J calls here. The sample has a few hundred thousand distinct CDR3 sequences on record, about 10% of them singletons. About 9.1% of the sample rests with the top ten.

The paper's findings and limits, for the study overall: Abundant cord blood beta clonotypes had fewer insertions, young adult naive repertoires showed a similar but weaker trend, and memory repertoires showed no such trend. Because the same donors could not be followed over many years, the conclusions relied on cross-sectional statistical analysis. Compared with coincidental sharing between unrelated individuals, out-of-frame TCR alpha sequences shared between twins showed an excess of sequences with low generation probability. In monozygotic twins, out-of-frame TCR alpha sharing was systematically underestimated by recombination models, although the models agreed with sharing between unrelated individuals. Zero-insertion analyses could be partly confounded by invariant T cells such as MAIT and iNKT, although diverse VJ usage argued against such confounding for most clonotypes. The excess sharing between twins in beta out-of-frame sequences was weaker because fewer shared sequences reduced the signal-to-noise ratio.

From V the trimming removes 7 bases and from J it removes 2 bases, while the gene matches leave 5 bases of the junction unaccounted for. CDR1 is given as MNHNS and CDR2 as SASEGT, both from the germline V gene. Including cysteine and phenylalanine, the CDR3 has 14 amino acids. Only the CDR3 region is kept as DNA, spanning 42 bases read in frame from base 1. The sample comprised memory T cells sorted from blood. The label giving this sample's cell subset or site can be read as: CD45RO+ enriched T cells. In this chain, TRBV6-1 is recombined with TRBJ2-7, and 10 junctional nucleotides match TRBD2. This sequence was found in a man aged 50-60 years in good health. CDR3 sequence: CASKREGWTYEQYF. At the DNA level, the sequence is TGTGCCAGCAAGCGGGAGGGTTGGACCTACGAGCAGTACTTC.